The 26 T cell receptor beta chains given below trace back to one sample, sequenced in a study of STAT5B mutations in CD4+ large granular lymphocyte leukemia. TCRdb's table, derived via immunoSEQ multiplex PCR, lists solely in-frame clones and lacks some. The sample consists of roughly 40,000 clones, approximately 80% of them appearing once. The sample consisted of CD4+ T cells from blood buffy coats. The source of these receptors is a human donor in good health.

The CDR3 DNA reads TGTGCCAGCAGTGGCAGCAATCAGCCCCAGCATTTT. Translation: CASSGSNQPQHF. The chain links TRBV2 to TRBJ1-5; D is undetermined. Germline CDR1 is SNHLY and CDR2 is FYNNEI. The V and J ends lost 4 bases and 1 base respectively, with 2 bases between them. The CDR3 length is 12 residues. The entire variable domain, with the rest obtained from reference TRBV2 and TRBJ1-5, is as follows: EPEVTQTPSHQVTQMGQEVILRCVPISNHLYFYWYRQILGQKVEFLVSFYNNEISEKSEIFDDQFSVERPDGSNFTLKIRSTKLEDSAMYFCASSGSNQPQHFGDGTRLSIL.

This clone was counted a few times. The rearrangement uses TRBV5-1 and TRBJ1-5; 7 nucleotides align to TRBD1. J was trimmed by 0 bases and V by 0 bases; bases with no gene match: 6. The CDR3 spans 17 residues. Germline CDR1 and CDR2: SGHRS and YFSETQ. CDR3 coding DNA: TGCGCCAGCAGCTTGGGCGGGGGACAGAATAGCAATCAGCCCCAGCATTTT. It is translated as CASSLGGGQNSNQPQHF.

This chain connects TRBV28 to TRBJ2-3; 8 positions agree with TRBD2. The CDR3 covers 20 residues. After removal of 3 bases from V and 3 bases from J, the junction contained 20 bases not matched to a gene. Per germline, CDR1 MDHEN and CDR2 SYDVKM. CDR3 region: CASSFGLLGESGSGTDTQYF. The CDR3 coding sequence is TGTGCCAGCAGTTTCGGGTTGCTGGGGGAAAGCGGGAGCGGAACAGATACGCAGTATTTT.

CDR3 in DNA: TGTGCCAGCAGTTACTCGATCCCTACCTATGGCTACACCTTC. Translated, it gives CASSYSIPTYGYTF. V and J are TRBV6-6 and TRBJ1-2; no clear D. The CDR3 runs to 14 residues. CDR1 is MNHNY, CDR2 SVGAGI, per germline (reference sequence). V shed 0 bases and J shed 4 bases, with 9 bases lying between them.

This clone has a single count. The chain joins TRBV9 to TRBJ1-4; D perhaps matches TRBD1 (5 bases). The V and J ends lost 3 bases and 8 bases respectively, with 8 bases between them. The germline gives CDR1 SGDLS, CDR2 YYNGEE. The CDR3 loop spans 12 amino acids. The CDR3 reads CASSGGTEKLFF. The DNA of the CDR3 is TGTGCCAGCAGCGGCGGGACCGAAAAACTGTTTTTT.

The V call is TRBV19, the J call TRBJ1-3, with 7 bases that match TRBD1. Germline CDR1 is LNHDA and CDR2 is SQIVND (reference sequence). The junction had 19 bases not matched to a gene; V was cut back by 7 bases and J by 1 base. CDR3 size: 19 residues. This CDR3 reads CASTILPGQMITSGNTIYF. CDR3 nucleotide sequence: TGTGCCAGTACCATCCTCCCGGGACAGATGATTACATCTGGAAACACCATATATTTT.

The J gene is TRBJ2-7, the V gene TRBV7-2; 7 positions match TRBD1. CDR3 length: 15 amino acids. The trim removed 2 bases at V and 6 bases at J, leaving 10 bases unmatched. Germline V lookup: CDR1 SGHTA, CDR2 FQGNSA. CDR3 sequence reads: CASSLQGTVPTEQYF. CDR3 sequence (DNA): TGTGCCAGCAGCTTACAGGGGACAGTGCCCACCGAGCAGTACTTC.

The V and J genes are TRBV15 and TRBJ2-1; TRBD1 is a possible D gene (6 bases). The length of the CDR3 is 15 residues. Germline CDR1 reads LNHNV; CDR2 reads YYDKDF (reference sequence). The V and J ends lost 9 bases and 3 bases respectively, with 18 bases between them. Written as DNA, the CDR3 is TGTGCCACTGGGTTGGACAGAAGTGTCTACAATGAGCAGTTCTTC. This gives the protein CATGLDRSVYNEQFF.

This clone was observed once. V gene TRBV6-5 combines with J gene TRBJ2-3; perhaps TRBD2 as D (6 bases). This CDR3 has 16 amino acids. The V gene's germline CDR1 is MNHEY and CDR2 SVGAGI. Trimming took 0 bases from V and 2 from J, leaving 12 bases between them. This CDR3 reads CASSYSRAGITDTQYF. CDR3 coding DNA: TGTGCCAGCAGTTACTCGAGGGCGGGGATCACAGATACGCAGTATTTT.

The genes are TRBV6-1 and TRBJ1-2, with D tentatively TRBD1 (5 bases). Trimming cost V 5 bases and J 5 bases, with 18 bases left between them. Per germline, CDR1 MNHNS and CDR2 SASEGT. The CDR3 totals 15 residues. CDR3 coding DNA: TGTGCCAGCAGTCCGTGGGACTCCCGAGGGTATGGCTACACCTTC. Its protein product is CASSPWDSRGYGYTF.

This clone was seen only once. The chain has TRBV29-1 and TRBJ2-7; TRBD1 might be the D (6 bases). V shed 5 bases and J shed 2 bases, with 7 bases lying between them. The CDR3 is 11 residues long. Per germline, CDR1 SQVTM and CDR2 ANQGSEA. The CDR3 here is CSVRQAYEQYF. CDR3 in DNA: TGCAGCGTTAGACAGGCCTACGAGCAGTACTTC.

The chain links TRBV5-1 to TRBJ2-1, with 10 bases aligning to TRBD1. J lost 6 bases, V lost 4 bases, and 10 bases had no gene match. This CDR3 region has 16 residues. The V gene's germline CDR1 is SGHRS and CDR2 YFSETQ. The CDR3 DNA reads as TGCGCCAGCAGCATTCTGGACAGGGGGGCCAGCAATGAGCAGTTCTTC. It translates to CASSILDRGASNEQFF.

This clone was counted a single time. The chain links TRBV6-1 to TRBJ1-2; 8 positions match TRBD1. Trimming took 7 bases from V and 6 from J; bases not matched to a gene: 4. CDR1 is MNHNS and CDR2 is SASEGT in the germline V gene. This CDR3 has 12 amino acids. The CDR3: CASIGQGDGYTF. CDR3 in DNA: TGTGCCAGCATCGGACAGGGAGATGGCTACACCTTC.

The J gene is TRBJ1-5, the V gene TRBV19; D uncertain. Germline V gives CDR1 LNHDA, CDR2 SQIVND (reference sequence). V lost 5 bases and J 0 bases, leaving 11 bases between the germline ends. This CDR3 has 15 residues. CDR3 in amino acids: CASSVWGNSNQPQHF. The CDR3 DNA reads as TGTGCCAGTAGTGTATGGGGAAATAGCAATCAGCCCCAGCATTTT.

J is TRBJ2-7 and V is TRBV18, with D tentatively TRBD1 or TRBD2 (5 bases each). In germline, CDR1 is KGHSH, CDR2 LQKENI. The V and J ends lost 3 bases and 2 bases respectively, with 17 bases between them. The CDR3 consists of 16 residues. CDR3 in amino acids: CASSPGLGAVTYEQYF. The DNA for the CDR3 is TGTGCCAGCTCACCCGGACTTGGGGCTGTGACCTACGAGCAGTACTTC.

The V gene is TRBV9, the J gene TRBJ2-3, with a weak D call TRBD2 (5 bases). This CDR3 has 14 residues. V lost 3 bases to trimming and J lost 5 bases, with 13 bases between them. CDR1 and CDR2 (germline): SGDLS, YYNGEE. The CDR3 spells CASSDGLRGDTQYF. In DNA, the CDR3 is TGTGCCAGCAGCGACGGACTTCGAGGAGATACGCAGTATTTT. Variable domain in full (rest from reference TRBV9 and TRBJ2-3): DSGVTQTPKHLITATGQRVTLRCSPRSGDLSVYWYQQSLDQGLQFLIQYYNGEERAKGNILERFSAQQFPDLHSELNLSSLELGDSALYFCASSDGLRGDTQYFGPGTRLTVL.

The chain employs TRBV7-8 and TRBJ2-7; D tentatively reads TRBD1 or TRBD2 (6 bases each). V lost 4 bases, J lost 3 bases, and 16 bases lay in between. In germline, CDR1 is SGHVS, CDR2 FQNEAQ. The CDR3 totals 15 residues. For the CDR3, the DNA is TGTGCCAGCAGCTCCCAAGGGGGGACCCGCTACGAGCAGTACTTC. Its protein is CASSSQGGTRYEQYF.

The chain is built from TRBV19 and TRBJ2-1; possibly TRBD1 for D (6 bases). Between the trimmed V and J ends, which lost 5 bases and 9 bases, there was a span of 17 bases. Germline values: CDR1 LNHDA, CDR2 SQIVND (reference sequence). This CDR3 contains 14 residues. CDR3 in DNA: TGTGCCAGTAGTCCAGGACAGCCAGGGAGTGAGCAGTTCTTC. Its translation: CASSPGQPGSEQFF.

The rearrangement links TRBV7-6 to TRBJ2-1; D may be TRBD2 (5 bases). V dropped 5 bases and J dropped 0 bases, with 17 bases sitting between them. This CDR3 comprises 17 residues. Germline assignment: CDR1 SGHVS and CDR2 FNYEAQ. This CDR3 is CASSAYGVGSSYNEQFF. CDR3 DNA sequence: TGTGCCAGCAGCGCCTATGGGGTTGGGAGCTCCTACAATGAGCAGTTCTTC.

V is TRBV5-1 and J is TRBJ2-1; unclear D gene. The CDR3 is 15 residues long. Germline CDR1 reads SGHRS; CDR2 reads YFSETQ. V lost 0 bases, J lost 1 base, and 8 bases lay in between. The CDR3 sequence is CASSLVGESYNEQFF. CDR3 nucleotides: TGCGCCAGCAGCTTGGTAGGAGAGTCCTACAATGAGCAGTTCTTC.

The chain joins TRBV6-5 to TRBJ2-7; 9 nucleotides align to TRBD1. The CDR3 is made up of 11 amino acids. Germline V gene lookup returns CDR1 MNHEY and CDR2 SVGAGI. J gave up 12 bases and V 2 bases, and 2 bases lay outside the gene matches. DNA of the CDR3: TGTGCCAGCAGTTACGCGGGACAGGGGTACTTC. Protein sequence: CASSYAGQGYF.

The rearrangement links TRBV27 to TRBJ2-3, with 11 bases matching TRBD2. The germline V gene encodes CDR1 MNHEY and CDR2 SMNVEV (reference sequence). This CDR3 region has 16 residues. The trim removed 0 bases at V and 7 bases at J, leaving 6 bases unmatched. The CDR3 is CASSLSLTSGVNTQYF. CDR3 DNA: TGTGCCAGCAGTTTATCCCTGACTAGCGGGGTAAATACGCAGTATTTT.

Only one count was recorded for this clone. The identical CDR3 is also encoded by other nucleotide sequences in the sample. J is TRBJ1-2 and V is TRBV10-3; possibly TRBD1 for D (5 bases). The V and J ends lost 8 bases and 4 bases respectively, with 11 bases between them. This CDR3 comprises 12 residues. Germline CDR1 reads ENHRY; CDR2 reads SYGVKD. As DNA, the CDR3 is TGTGCCATCTCAGGGACGGGCTATGGCTACACCTTC. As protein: CAISGTGYGYTF.

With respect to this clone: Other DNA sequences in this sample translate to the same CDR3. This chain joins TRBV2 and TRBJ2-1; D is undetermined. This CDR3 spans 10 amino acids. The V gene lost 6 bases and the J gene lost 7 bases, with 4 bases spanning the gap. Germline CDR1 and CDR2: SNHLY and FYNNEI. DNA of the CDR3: TGTGCCAGCAGGGTGAATGAGCAGTTCTTC. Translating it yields CASRVNEQFF.

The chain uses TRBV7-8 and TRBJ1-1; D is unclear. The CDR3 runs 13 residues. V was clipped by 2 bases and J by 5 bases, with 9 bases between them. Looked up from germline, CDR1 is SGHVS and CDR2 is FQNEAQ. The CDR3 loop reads CASSLSGGTEAFF. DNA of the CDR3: TGTGCCAGCAGCTTAAGTGGAGGGACTGAAGCTTTCTTT.

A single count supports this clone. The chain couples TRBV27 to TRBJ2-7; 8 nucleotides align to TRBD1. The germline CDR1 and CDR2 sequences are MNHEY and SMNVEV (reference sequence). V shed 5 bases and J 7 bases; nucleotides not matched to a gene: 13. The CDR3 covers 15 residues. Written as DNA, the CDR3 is TGTGCCAGCAGTCCTACCACCGGGACAGGAGGGGAGCAGTACTTC. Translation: CASSPTTGTGGEQYF.